The 22 T cell receptor beta chains in this list originate from one sample, sequenced in a study of human T cells and chemical hapten exposure. TCRdb ran MiXCR on the RACE reads and lists one entry per CDR3 protein. The sample shows some 80,000 distinct CDR3 sequences, about a tenth of them seen only once. The time point here: patch test 2, 6 weeks after DPC sensitization. Treatment denoted: therapeutic diphenylcyclopropenone sensitization with weekly scalp DPC. Material: whole blood, obtained in connection with sensitization to the hapten diphenylcyclopropenone (DPC). The receptors were gathered from a woman aged 25 to 39 with alopecia areata. Some clones in this sample may be carry-over from other donors' samples.

This clonotype was observed many times. The CDR3 sequence: CASSQSPGQTSQQFF. As DNA, the CDR3 is TGTGCCAGCAGCCAATCCCCCGGACAGACTTCGCAGCAGTTCTTC. This rearrangement joins TRBV6-5 to TRBJ2-1, with TRBD1 as a possible D gene (6 bases). Between the trimmed V and J ends, which lost 6 bases and 11 bases, there was a span of 23 bases. Germline V gene sequence: CDR1 MNHEY, CDR2 SVGAGI. CDR3 length: 15 residues.

Many counts were recorded for this clonotype. The CDR3 spells CSARGQQGNQPQHF. CDR3 nucleotide sequence: TGCAGTGCTAGAGGTCAACAGGGCAATCAGCCCCAGCATTTT. This chain links TRBV20-1 with TRBJ1-5; TRBD1 is a possible D gene (5 bases). This CDR3 contains 14 residues. CDR1 and CDR2 from the germline V gene are DFQATT and SNEGSKA (reference sequence). V was cut by 1 base and J by 2 bases, with 9 bases left in between.

The rearrangement joins TRBV20-1 to TRBJ2-3; 10 nucleotides match TRBD1. V shed 5 bases, J shed 2 bases, and the junction held 13 bases outside the gene matches. Looked up from germline, CDR1 is DFQATT and CDR2 is SNEGSKA (reference sequence). CDR3 length: 17 residues. The CDR3 region is CSAPRLRTGGDTDTQYF. The CDR3, as DNA: TGCAGTGCTCCACGTTTACGGACAGGGGGAGACACAGATACGCAGTATTTT.

This clonotype came up a few times. The chain joins TRBV29-1 to TRBJ2-1, with 9 bases fitting TRBD2. The CDR3 totals 13 residues. Trimming took 3 bases from V and 6 from J; bases not matched to a gene: 3. CDR1 is SQVTM, CDR2 ANQGSEA, per germline. Written as DNA, the CDR3 is TGCAGCGTTGACGAGACTAGCGGCAATGAGCAGTTCTTC. This codes for CSVDETSGNEQFF.

This clonotype showed up many times. The DNA for the CDR3 is TGTGCCAGCGGACCGGGACAGGGTGTTCCTCATGGGGCCAACGTCCTGACTTTC. Its protein product is CASGPGQGVPHGANVLTF. The chain couples TRBV27 to TRBJ2-6; 9 nucleotides agree with TRBD1. CDR1 and CDR2 (germline): MNHEY, SMNVEV (reference sequence). V lost 8 bases to trimming and J lost 3 bases; unmatched junction nucleotides: 14. The CDR3 consists of 18 residues.

In this sample, this clonotype turned up many times. The chain couples TRBV27 to TRBJ1-1, with TRBD1 matching over 10 bases. Germline V gives CDR1 MNHEY, CDR2 SMNVEV (reference sequence). V gave up 6 bases and J gave up 5 bases; unmatched junction bases: 6. The CDR3 covers 14 residues. The CDR3 bases are TGTGCCAGCAGCCTGACAGGGGGCAGGACTGAAGCTTTCTTT. This translates into CASSLTGGRTEAFF.

At least ten counts were recorded for this clonotype. The gene calls are TRBV21-1 and TRBJ1-6. TRBV21-1 has pseudogene status. CDR3 length equals 14 residues. The CDR3 bases are TGTGCCAGCAGCAACGGACCGACCAATTCACCCCTCCACTTT. It yields the protein CASSNGPTNSPLHF.

In its sample, this clonotype was seen many times. This chain joins TRBV5-6 and TRBJ1-2, with no clear D. Germline CDR1 is SGHDT and CDR2 is YYEEEE. This CDR3 has 15 amino acids. Trimming removed 5 bases at V and 4 bases at J, with 18 bases between. This chain's CDR3 is CASSPLRSQVYGYTF. For the CDR3, the DNA is TGTGCCAGCAGTCCTCTGCGGAGCCAGGTCTATGGCTACACCTTC. The variable domain in full, with the rest retrieved from reference TRBV5-6 and TRBJ1-2, is DAGVTQSPTHLIKTRGQQVTLRCSPKSGHDTVSWYQQALGQGPQFIFQYYEEEERQRGNFPDRFSGHQFPNYSSELNVNALLLGDSALYLCASSPLRSQVYGYTFGSGTRLTVV.

This clonotype was recorded at least ten times. This chain connects TRBV18 to TRBJ1-3; 7 bases align to TRBD1. V gave up 3 bases and J gave up 0 bases; unmatched junction bases: 8. There are 17 residues in the CDR3. Germline V CDR1 and CDR2: KGHSH, LQKENI. The CDR3 reads CASSPKPQGHSGNTIYF. CDR3 nucleotides: TGTGCCAGCTCACCGAAGCCACAGGGGCACTCTGGAAACACCATATATTTT.

Ten or more counts support this clonotype. This chain uses TRBV29-1 with TRBJ2-7; no definite D call. Trimming stripped 1 base from V and 1 base from J, with 8 bases between. This CDR3 has 13 residues. Looked up from germline, CDR1 is SQVTM and CDR2 is ANQGSEA. In nucleotides, the CDR3 is TGCAGCGTTGAAGGAGTCGGGTCCTACGAGCAGTACTTC. Protein sequence: CSVEGVGSYEQYF.

There are many counts of this clonotype. For the CDR3, the DNA is TGTGCCAGCAGCCAGCTAGCGGGAGTGAATGAGCAGTTCTTC. This sequence encodes CASSQLAGVNEQFF. This chain joins TRBV3-1 and TRBJ2-1, with 10 bases lining up with TRBD2. V lost 3 bases to trimming and J lost 7 bases; unmatched junction nucleotides: 3. CDR1 is LGHDT and CDR2 is YNNKEL in the germline V gene (reference sequence). The CDR3 is made up of 14 amino acids.

This clonotype was recorded at least ten times. The chain recombines TRBV18 with TRBJ1-4, with unresolved D. V dropped 1 base and J dropped 5 bases, with 14 bases sitting between them. The CDR3 loop spans 16 amino acids. CDR1 and CDR2 (germline): KGHSH, LQKENI. CDR3 sequence reads: CASSPRDTGGNEKLFF. CDR3 in DNA: TGTGCCAGCTCACCACGTGACACGGGCGGCAATGAAAAACTGTTTTTT.

This clonotype showed up many times. The chain links TRBV29-1 to TRBJ1-2, with D perhaps matching TRBD1 (5 bases). V shed 3 bases and J shed 0 bases, with 11 bases lying between them. Germline values: CDR1 SQVTM, CDR2 ANQGSEA. The CDR3 contains 14 residues. In DNA, the CDR3 is TGCAGCGTTGAGGCAGGGTCCGCTAACTATGGCTACACCTTC. This sequence encodes CSVEAGSANYGYTF.

The table lists this clonotype with many counts. The V and J genes are TRBV19 and TRBJ2-1; D is possibly TRBD1 or TRBD2 (6 bases each). The germline V and J ends were trimmed by 1 base and 5 bases, with 18 bases remaining between them. The germline V gene encodes CDR1 LNHDA and CDR2 SQIVND (reference sequence). This CDR3 region has 17 residues. The CDR3 bases are TGTGCCAGTAGTATAGGAATCTGGGGGGCTTCCCACAATGAGCAGTTCTTC. It translates to CASSIGIWGASHNEQFF.

This clonotype was recorded many times. The chain combines TRBV2 with TRBJ2-5; unclear D gene. The V and J ends lost 8 bases and 2 bases respectively, with 18 bases between them. This CDR3 has 15 residues. Germline CDR1 and CDR2: SNHLY and FYNNEI. Here the CDR3 DNA reads TGTGCCAGCCGCCGGAGCCCCGAATCTCAAGAGACCCAGTACTTC. This codes for CASRRSPESQETQYF.

The gene calls are TRBV20-1 and TRBJ1-5, with 8 nucleotides matching TRBD1. Germline values: CDR1 DFQATT, CDR2 SNEGSKA (reference sequence). V was pared by 3 bases and J by 5 bases, with 6 bases of the junction left unmatched. The CDR3 spans 14 residues. The CDR3 loop is CSARTGTGDQPQHF. The CDR3 DNA reads as TGCAGTGCTAGGACTGGGACAGGAGATCAGCCCCAGCATTTT.

As concerns this clonotype: This may arise from a read error, as a much more abundant clone is one base away. This chain joins TRBV5-1 and TRBJ2-2; weak D call: TRBD2 (5 bases). This CDR3 spans 15 amino acids. CDR1 and CDR2 from the germline V gene are SGHRS and YFSETQ. The CDR3 nucleotides read TGCGCCAGCAGCCCCCGAGGAGACATCACCGGGGAGCTGCTTTTT. Translation: CASSPRGDITGELLF.

This clonotype was seen many times. The chain employs TRBV5-1 and TRBJ1-1; a weak D match, TRBD1 (5 bases). V gave up 0 bases and J gave up 5 bases, with 11 bases separating them. Germline V gene data show CDR1 as SGHRS and CDR2 as YFSETQ. The CDR3 length is 14 residues. For the CDR3, the DNA is TGCGCCAGCAGCTTGGATGGGGCTGTGACTGAAGCTTTCTTT. It translates to CASSLDGAVTEAFF.

At least ten counts were recorded for this clonotype. The rearrangement links TRBV28 to TRBJ1-5, with TRBD1 as a possible D gene (6 bases). The CDR3 consists of 13 residues. V was trimmed by 6 bases and J by 9 bases, leaving 15 bases between them. Germline V gives CDR1 MDHEN, CDR2 SYDVKM. The CDR3 DNA is TGTGCCAGCAGACGACAGGCTACCGGGCCCCAGCATTTT. As protein: CASRRQATGPQHF.

The rearrangement links TRBV12-3 or TRBV12-4 to TRBJ2-7; TRBD2 aligns across 9 bases. The CDR3 has 12 amino acids. Trimming at V came to 9 bases and at J to 1 base, leaving 1 base not matched to a gene. CDR3 nucleotides: TGTGCCAGTAGCGGGAGTTCCTACGAGCAGTACTTC. Translation gives CASSGSSYEQYF.

In this sample, this clonotype turned up many times. The chain uses TRBV2 and TRBJ2-7; D unresolved. Germline values: CDR1 SNHLY, CDR2 FYNNEI. This CDR3 contains 15 residues. V dropped 2 bases and J dropped 1 base, with 12 bases sitting between them. The CDR3 reads CASSERFIYSYEQYF. The CDR3 DNA follows: TGTGCCAGCAGTGAAAGGTTCATCTATTCCTACGAGCAGTACTTC.

The chain is built from TRBV18 and TRBJ2-4; perhaps TRBD2 as D (5 bases). This CDR3 spans 15 amino acids. Germline CDR1 is KGHSH and CDR2 is LQKENI. Between the trimmed V and J ends, which lost 5 bases and 2 bases, there was a span of 13 bases. CDR3: CASSSGIGTKNIQYF. CDR3 nucleotides: TGTGCCAGCTCATCCGGGATCGGGACCAAAAACATTCAGTACTTC. The variable domain in full, with the rest retrieved from reference TRBV18 and TRBJ2-4, is NAGVMQNPRHLVRRRGQEARLRCSPMKGHSHVYWYRQLPEEGLKFMVYLQKENIIDESGMPKERFSAEFPKEGPSILRIQQVVRGDSAAYFCASSSGIGTKNIQYFGAGTRLSVL.